The 24 T cell receptor beta chains presented below share a single source sample, sequenced in a study of blood T cell repertoires in COVID-19. The protocol was immunoSEQ multiplex PCR, while the TCRdb copy is restricted to in-frame clones and leaves out a portion. The repertoire holds around 130,000 clones, with more than 80% as singletons. Source material: peripheral blood. The receptors here all came from a human donor in a cohort sampled during active COVID-19.

The rearrangement links TRBV2 to TRBJ2-3, with D possibly TRBD2 on 5 matching bases. Deletions cut 4 bases from V and 0 bases from J, with 8 bases between. Germline V lookup: CDR1 SNHLY, CDR2 FYNNEI. The CDR3 is made up of 14 amino acids. The CDR3 region is CASSGGASTDTQYF. The CDR3 DNA sequence: TGTGCCAGCAGTGGGGGAGCTAGCACAGATACGCAGTATTTT. The full variable domain, in which reference TRBV2 and TRBJ2-3 provide the parts outside the CDR3, is EPEVTQTPSHQVTQMGQEVILRCVPISNHLYFYWYRQILGQKVEFLVSFYNNEISEKSEIFDDQFSVERPDGSNFTLKIRSTKLEDSAMYFCASSGGASTDTQYFGPGTRLTVL.

This rearrangement joins TRBV7-2 to TRBJ2-1, with D possibly TRBD1 on 5 matching bases. The V gene lost 5 bases and the J gene lost 4 bases, with 12 bases spanning the gap. Germline V gene data show CDR1 as SGHTA and CDR2 as FQGNSA. The CDR3 sequence is 14 residues long. The CDR3 nucleotides read TGTGCCAGCAGCCCCGGAAGGACATACAATGAGCAGTTCTTC. Amino acids: CASSPGRTYNEQFF.

For this clone: The junction shows a germline mismatch at one end, possibly a read error. The CDR3 protein is CASSPQRDTQYF. The CDR3 bases are TGTGCCAGCTCGCCACAGCGGGATACGCAGTATTTT. The gene calls are TRBV18 and TRBJ2-3; a weak D match, TRBD2 (5 bases). CDR1 is KGHSH, CDR2 LQKENI, per germline. The CDR3 consists of 12 residues.

This chain connects TRBV12-3 or TRBV12-4 to TRBJ1-2, with a tentative D call TRBD1 (6 bases). The length of the CDR3 is 13 residues. The V end lost 5 bases, the J end lost 6 bases, and 13 bases lay between the germline ends. CDR3 sequence: CASSRQQGHGYTF. The CDR3 DNA is TGTGCCAGCAGTCGCCAACAGGGACATGGCTACACCTTC.

The V gene is TRBV10-3, the J gene TRBJ2-7; TRBD1 matches at 12 bases. CDR3 size: 15 residues. V shed 2 bases and J 3 bases; nucleotides not matched to a gene: 2. Per germline, CDR1 ENHRY and CDR2 SYGVKD. The CDR3 region has the DNA TGTGCCATCAGTGAGCGGGACAGGGGGCTCTACGAGCAGTACTTC. This translates into CAISERDRGLYEQYF.

The rearrangement uses TRBV6-1 and TRBJ2-7, with 9 bases aligning to TRBD1. This CDR3 comprises 18 residues. V was pared by 4 bases and J by 3 bases, with 16 bases of the junction left unmatched. From germline, CDR1 is MNHNS and CDR2 SASEGT. The CDR3 DNA follows: TGTGCCAGCAGTGTCATGCCGGGACAGGGTGTCTTTTTCTACGAGCAGTACTTC. Translation gives CASSVMPGQGVFFYEQYF.

This chain links TRBV10-2 with TRBJ2-1, with TRBD2 identical over 13 bases. With 6 bases clipped from V and 7 bases from J, the junction kept 3 bases outside the gene matches. The germline gives CDR1 WSHSY, CDR2 SAAADI. The CDR3 extends over 14 amino acids. The CDR3 here is CASSTGLAGNEQFF. The CDR3 region has the DNA TGCGCCAGCAGCACGGGACTAGCGGGAAATGAGCAGTTCTTC.

This chain links TRBV19 with TRBJ2-7; TRBD1 matches 8 bases. The CDR3 covers 16 residues. Germline CDR1 LNHDA, CDR2 SQIVND (reference sequence). V gave up 1 base and J gave up 4 bases; unmatched junction bases: 9. In nucleotides, the CDR3 is TGTGCCAGTAGTATAGCCTGGAGCAGGGGGCCTTACGAGCAGTACTTC. Amino acid sequence: CASSIAWSRGPYEQYF.

The CDR3 nucleotides read TGTGCCAGCAGCGTTTGGACAGGGGGGGCGGGTGGCTACACCTTC. This encodes CASSVWTGGAGGYTF. This sequence joins TRBV9 and TRBJ1-2; 10 nucleotides line up with TRBD1. V lost 2 bases and J lost 7; bases outside the gene matches: 8. There are 15 residues in the CDR3. In germline, CDR1 is SGDLS, CDR2 YYNGEE.

This chain joins TRBV6-5 and TRBJ1-2, with a possible D match to TRBD1 (6 bases). V lost 2 bases, J lost 4 bases, and 17 bases lay in between. Germline-derived CDR1 and CDR2 are MNHEY and SVGAGI. The CDR3 extends over 16 amino acids. Here the CDR3 DNA reads TGTGCCAGCAGTTACCGCCGTGCGGGGGCCAGCTATGGCTACACCTTC. It codes for CASSYRRAGASYGYTF.

This chain connects TRBV18 to TRBJ2-3; 9 bases align to TRBD2. The CDR3 length is 15 residues. V was pared by 6 bases and J by 7 bases, with 11 bases of the junction left unmatched. Germline CDR1 reads KGHSH; CDR2 reads LQKENI. The CDR3, as DNA: TGTGCCAGCTCGGAAGCGGGGGGTTCTTCGAATACGCAGTATTTT. Protein: CASSEAGGSSNTQYF.

The genes are TRBV28 and TRBJ1-1; no clear D. The germline V gene has CDR1 MDHEN and CDR2 SYDVKM. The CDR3 loop spans 14 amino acids. Trimming removed 3 bases at V and 7 bases at J, with 15 bases between. The CDR3 bases are TGTGCCAGCAGTTTGGGCAGCATTACCTTTGAAGCTTTCTTT. Translated: CASSLGSITFEAFF. Full variable domain (remainder filled in from reference TRBV28 and TRBJ1-1): DVKVTQSSRYLVKRTGEKVFLECVQDMDHENMFWYRQDPGLGLRLIYFSYDVKMKEKGDIPEGYSVSREKKERFSLILESASTNQTSMYLCASSLGSITFEAFFGQGTRLTVV.

The rearrangement uses TRBV2 and TRBJ1-5, with D perhaps TRBD1 (5 bases). Germline CDR1 SNHLY, CDR2 FYNNEI. V was shortened by 1 base and J by 4 bases, with 11 bases between the two germline ends. The CDR3 consists of 15 residues. CDR3 in DNA: TGTGCCAGCAGTGAAGGGGCAGGGCGGAATCAGCCCCAGCATTTT. It yields the protein CASSEGAGRNQPQHF.

V gene TRBV27 combines with J gene TRBJ1-2, with D perhaps TRBD1 (5 bases). This CDR3 is 15 amino acids long. Trimming took off 2 bases at V and 2 bases at J, with 12 bases between the two ends. CDR1 and CDR2 (germline): MNHEY, SMNVEV (reference sequence). The CDR3 loop is CASSLVPGLNYGYTF. CDR3 nucleotide sequence: TGTGCCAGCAGTTTAGTGCCGGGACTGAACTATGGCTACACCTTC.

This clone was detected once. V and J are TRBV5-6 and TRBJ2-3; 7 nucleotides match TRBD1. V dropped 2 bases and J dropped 4; count of bases not matched to a gene: 1. The CDR3 length is 13 residues. CDR1 and CDR2 from the germline V gene are SGHDT and YYEEEE. The CDR3 region is CASSFTGADTQYF. CDR3 nucleotide sequence: TGTGCCAGCAGCTTTACAGGGGCAGATACGCAGTATTTT. Complete variable domain (other parts from reference TRBV5-6 and TRBJ2-3): DAGVTQSPTHLIKTRGQQVTLRCSPKSGHDTVSWYQQALGQGPQFIFQYYEEEERQRGNFPDRFSGHQFPNYSSELNVNALLLGDSALYLCASSFTGADTQYFGPGTRLTVL.

The V call is TRBV7-9, the J call TRBJ2-7; D is perhaps TRBD1 (5 bases). Germline V CDR1 and CDR2: SEHNR, FQNEAQ (reference sequence). The germline V and J ends were trimmed by 5 bases and 5 bases, with 13 bases remaining between them. This CDR3 region has 13 residues. The CDR3 DNA reads as TGTGCCAGCAGCCCTCGACAGTCGGACGAGCAGTACTTC. Encoded protein: CASSPRQSDEQYF. Supplemented by reference TRBV7-9 and TRBJ2-7, the full variable domain reads DTGVSQNPRHKITKRGQNVTFRCDPISEHNRLYWYRQTLGQGPEFLTYFQNEAQLEKSRLLSDRFSAERPKGSFSTLEIQRTEQGDSAMYLCASSPRQSDEQYFGPGTRLTVT.

The chain couples TRBV29-1 to TRBJ2-3; a possible D gene is TRBD1 (6 bases). Trimming shortened V by 6 bases and J by 1 base, and 17 bases separated the two germline ends. This CDR3 has 15 residues. The germline V gene encodes CDR1 SQVTM and CDR2 ANQGSEA. DNA for the CDR3: TGCAGCGTCAAACCACCGGGACAAGGCACAGATACGCAGTATTTT. Translated, it gives CSVKPPGQGTDTQYF.

The rearrangement joins TRBV29-1 to TRBJ1-1, with D possibly TRBD1 on 5 matching bases. The CDR3 extends over 11 amino acids. V gave up 6 bases and J gave up 7 bases, with 12 bases separating them. Looked up from germline, CDR1 is SQVTM and CDR2 is ANQGSEA. The CDR3 region is CSVDSPGEAFF. The DNA of the CDR3 is TGCAGCGTCGACAGCCCCGGTGAAGCTTTCTTT.

This chain uses TRBV10-3 with TRBJ1-2; 11 nucleotides match TRBD1. Per germline, CDR1 ENHRY and CDR2 SYGVKD. Trimming removed 7 bases from V and 4 bases from J; junction bases left unmatched: 8. CDR3 size: 15 residues. The chain's CDR3 is CAITKGQGAGYGYTF. CDR3 nucleotide sequence: TGTGCCATCACCAAAGGACAGGGGGCGGGCTATGGCTACACCTTC.

The chain couples TRBV3-1 (or the pseudogene TRBV3-2) to TRBJ2-7; D possibly corresponds to TRBD1 (5 bases). Trimming removed 3 bases at V and 0 bases at J, with 12 bases between. The CDR3 loop spans 15 amino acids. Germline V gives CDR1 LGHDT, CDR2 YNNKEL (reference sequence). CDR3 nucleotides: TGTGCCAGCAGCCAGAGAGCCAGGGTCTCCTACGAGCAGTACGTC. It specifies CASSQRARVSYEQYV.

The chain has TRBV27 and TRBJ2-6; possible D gene TRBD2, 6 bases. CDR3 size: 17 residues. The V gene's germline CDR1 is MNHEY and CDR2 SMNVEV (reference sequence). Deletions cut 6 bases from V and 5 bases from J, with 20 bases between. The CDR3 DNA sequence: TGTGCCAGCAGCGGGCGGGGTGGAAGGGTAAGGGCCAACGTCCTGACTTTC. Amino acid sequence: CASSGRGGRVRANVLTF.

V is TRBV3-1 (or the pseudogene TRBV3-2) and J is TRBJ1-2; D perhaps matches TRBD1 (6 bases). The germline V and J ends were trimmed by 0 bases and 2 bases, with 7 bases remaining between them. CDR1 LGHDT and CDR2 YNNKEL come from the germline V gene (reference sequence). The CDR3 runs to 14 residues. CDR3 sequence: CASSQDTGNYGYTF. In DNA form, the CDR3 reads TGTGCCAGCAGCCAAGATACAGGGAACTATGGCTACACCTTC.

This chain uses TRBV4-3 with TRBJ1-4; TRBD1 matches 7 bases. Germline CDR1 reads LGHNA; CDR2 reads YSLEER. Trimming took 0 bases from V and 6 from J; bases not matched to a gene: 7. This CDR3 is 16 amino acids long. The chain's CDR3 is CASSQDPRGVDEKLFF. Here the CDR3 DNA reads TGCGCCAGCAGCCAAGACCCCAGGGGGGTTGATGAAAAACTGTTTTTT.

The CDR3 is CASSEWAGPYNEQFF. Here the CDR3 DNA reads TGTGCCAGCAGTGAATGGGCAGGGCCCTACAATGAGCAGTTCTTC. V is TRBV2 and J is TRBJ2-1, with D possibly TRBD1 on 5 matching bases. This CDR3 is 15 amino acids long. Germline CDR1 reads SNHLY; CDR2 reads FYNNEI. The V end was cut by 2 bases, the J end by 2 bases, with 10 bases between.